These T cell receptor beta chains were read from a single sample in a study of blood T cell repertoires in COVID-19. The protocol was immunoSEQ multiplex PCR, while the TCRdb copy is restricted to in-frame clones and leaves out a portion. The sample yields fewer than 350,000 clones, approximately 90% seen once. Sequencing used PBMCs or T cells enriched from blood (not recorded which). These receptors originate from a middle-aged woman with acute COVID-19. Each CDR3 is given with its conserved first and last residue. D genes are given only for firm matches. The listing skips clone size in some rows; elsewhere it reads once, few, many or a size class.

v_gene	j_gene	d_gene	abundance	CDR3nt	CDR3aa
TRBV28	TRBJ2-5	-	-	TGTGCCAGCGTTTCCCCCCCGGAGACCCAGTACTTC	CASVSPPETQYF
TRBV28	TRBJ2-1	-	once	TGTGCCACCACGGACTCGCCTACCAATGAACAGTTCTTC	CATTDSPTNEQFF
TRBV6-5	TRBJ2-2	-	-	TGTGCCAGCAGTTACTCGTCGGTTGTGACCGGGGAGCTGTTTTTT	CASSYSSVVTGELFF
TRBV19	TRBJ1-5	TRBD1	-	TGTGCCAGTAGTATTTACAGGGGTTCCGATAGCAATCAGCCCCAGCATTTT	CASSIYRGSDSNQPQHF
TRBV19	TRBJ1-2	TRBD1	few	TGTGCCAGCAACTACCAGGGGGCAAATGGCTACACCTTC	CASNYQGANGYTF
TRBV18	TRBJ1-2	-	-	TGTGCCAGCTCACCAGCTGGGGGAGGCTATGGCTACACCTTC	CASSPAGGGYGYTF
TRBV27	TRBJ2-3	TRBD2	-	TGTGCCAGCAGTTTACACGCGGGAGGGCTCGGTAGAGATACGCAGTATTTT	CASSLHAGGLGRDTQYF
TRBV5-4	TRBJ1-1	-	once	TGTGCCAGCAGCCTACCAGGGGATATGAACACTGAAGCTTTCTTT	CASSLPGDMNTEAFF
TRBV28	TRBJ2-7	TRBD1	once	TGTGCCAGCAGTCCTCGACAGGGACACCTCGAGCAGTACTTC	CASSPRQGHLEQYF
TRBV3-1/TRBV3-2	TRBJ1-2	-	once	TGTGCCAGCACCCCAGGGGACCGCGCGGGCTACACCTTC	CASTPGDRAGYTF
TRBV7-9	TRBJ2-3	TRBD2	few	TGTGCCAGCAGCTTAGCGGGAGGGCGGACAGATACGCAGTATTTT	CASSLAGGRTDTQYF
TRBV3-1/TRBV3-2	TRBJ1-1	TRBD1	-	TGTGCCAGCAGCCCTCGGGACAGGGGGATCAGAGCTGAAGCTTTCTTT	CASSPRDRGIRAEAFF
TRBV14	TRBJ1-2	-	-	TGTGCCAGCAGCCAAGTGGGAGGGTATGGCTACACCTTC	CASSQVGGYGYTF
TRBV3-1/TRBV3-2	TRBJ2-2	TRBD2	-	TGTGCCAGCAGCCAAGTCCGACTAGCGGGGGGGCCGGGCACCGGGGAGCTGTTTTTT	CASSQVRLAGGPGTGELFF
TRBV28	TRBJ2-7	-	-	TGTGCCAGCAGTTCTCCGGGCAGGGCCTACGAGCAGTACTTC	CASSSPGRAYEQYF
TRBV28	TRBJ2-7	-	-	TGTGCCAGCAGTTGGACAAGCTCCTACGAGCAGTACTTC	CASSWTSSYEQYF
TRBV12-3/TRBV12-4	TRBJ1-1	-	-	TGTGCCAGCAGTTTTGTCATGAACACTGAAGCTTTCTTT	CASSFVMNTEAFF
TRBV7-8	TRBJ2-1	TRBD1	-	TGTGCCAGCAGCTCCGGACAGGGTAAGAATGAGCAGTTCTTC	CASSSGQGKNEQFF
TRBV12-3/TRBV12-4	TRBJ2-7	-	-	TGTGCCAGCAGTTTAAAGGGGGACTACGAGCAGTACTTC	CASSLKGDYEQYF
TRBV11-2	TRBJ2-2	-	-	TGTGCCAGCAGCCCAAGGGGTCCCCCGGGCACCGGGGAGCTGTTTTTT	CASSPRGPPGTGELFF
TRBV3-1/TRBV3-2	TRBJ2-1	TRBD2	few	TGTGCCAGCAGCCAAGGCTACCCCTTAGCGGGGGGGAGTAATGAGCAGTTCTTC	CASSQGYPLAGGSNEQFF
TRBV19	TRBJ1-2	-	-	TGTGCCAGCCTTGGAGTCGGCCGTGGTGATTTTGGCTACACCTTC	CASLGVGRGDFGYTF
TRBV7-9	TRBJ1-1	-	-	TGTGCCAGCAGCTCCCGAATCGGTTCCAACACTGAAGCTTTCTTT	CASSSRIGSNTEAFF
TRBV7-9	TRBJ1-2	-	-	TGTGCCAGCAGCTCCGGTCTTTGGGAGGAAGGCTACACCTTC	CASSSGLWEEGYTF
TRBV4-1	TRBJ1-5	-	once	TGCGCCAGCAGCATAACCGGGAGCAATCAGCCCCAGCATTTT	CASSITGSNQPQHF
TRBV29-1	TRBJ2-7	-	-	TGCAGCGTTGCTCGACGGTTAGGGGCCGAGCAGTACTTC	CSVARRLGAEQYF
TRBV27	TRBJ2-7	-	-	TGTGCCAGCAGATTCACCACAGGGAATCGCGAGCAGTACTTC	CASRFTTGNREQYF
TRBV27	TRBJ1-1	-	-	TGTGCCAGCAGTCCGTCGGGACGGCGGGGGGAGAACACTGAAGCTTTCTTT	CASSPSGRRGENTEAFF
TRBV5-1	TRBJ1-4	-	-	TGCGCCAGCAGCTTGGGACTGCAGAATGAAAAACTGTTTTTT	CASSLGLQNEKLFF
TRBV12-3/TRBV12-4	TRBJ1-1	TRBD1	-	TGTGCCAGCAGTTTTGGGACAGGTGAAGCTTTCTTT	CASSFGTGEAFF